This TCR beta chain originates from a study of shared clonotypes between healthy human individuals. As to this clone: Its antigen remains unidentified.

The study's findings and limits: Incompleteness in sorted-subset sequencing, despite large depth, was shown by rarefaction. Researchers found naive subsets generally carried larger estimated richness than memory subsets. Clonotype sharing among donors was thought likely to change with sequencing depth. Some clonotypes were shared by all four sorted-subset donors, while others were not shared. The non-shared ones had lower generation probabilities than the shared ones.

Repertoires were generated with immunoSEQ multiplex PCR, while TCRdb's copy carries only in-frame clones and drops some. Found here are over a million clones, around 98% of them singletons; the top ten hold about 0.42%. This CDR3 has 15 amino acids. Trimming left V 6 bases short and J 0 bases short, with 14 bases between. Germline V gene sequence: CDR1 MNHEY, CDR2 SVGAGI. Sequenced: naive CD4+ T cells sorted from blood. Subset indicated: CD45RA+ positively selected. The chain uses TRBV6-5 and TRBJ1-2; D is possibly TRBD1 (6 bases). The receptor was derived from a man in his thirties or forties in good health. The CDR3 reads CASRQSTGANYGYTF. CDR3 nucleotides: TGTGCCAGCAGGCAATCGACAGGAGCTAACTATGGCTACACCTTC.